The source of this T cell receptor beta chain is a study of cytomegalovirus exposure and HLA in healthy donors (TCRdb year 2017). Some background on the complete study: In an earlier analysis of roughly 500 of the donors, 250 to 350 Gb of sequence data and some 120 million unique TCR beta sequences from about 179 million T cells were reported. An early release covering roughly 640 HLA-typed donors comprised about 300 gigabases of sequencing data and around 86 million unique TCR sequences. Among the roughly 380 genotyped donors, about 83% belonged to the genetic ancestry cluster associated with self-reported Caucasian donors. The study aimed to test whether cataloging public T cell receptors could reveal signatures of past pathogen exposure. Using immunosequencing, the study profiled T cell repertoires from 666 subjects and related those repertoires to cytomegalovirus serostatus. A separate validation cohort of roughly 130 different subjects was used in addition to the 666-subject first cohort. To predict cytomegalovirus infection status, the study brought together high-throughput TCR immunosequencing, statistical association of individual TCRs with disease status, and machine learning. In a later analysis, previously published TCR beta repertoires from 550 to 700 donors were re-analyzed and high-resolution HLA genotyping was added so that TCR occurrence patterns could be studied. The later analysis used no new phenotypic data to find candidate immune exposures, relying instead on TCR beta sequences and their occurrence across donors. An earlier analysis of about 620 of the donors applied high-throughput TCR beta sequencing to assess whether each TCR beta V gene segment acted as functional or pseudogenic. Donor age, sex, ethnicity and CMV serostatus were collected together with the repertoire data. A later genetic analysis took genome-wide SNP genotypes for 398 of the 666 donors and used that subset as a discovery cohort. All discovery cohort repertoires had been generated on a single sequencing platform. HLA typing covered class I and class II loci at four-digit resolution. The number of typed donors differed by locus: about 620-640 for A, B, C, DRB1 and DQB1; roughly 510 for DQA1; 600 to 610 for DPA1; and roughly 470 for DPB1. Because of strong linkage in the cohort, roughly five DR-DQ haplotypes were treated as single units for association and clustering. Across approximately 400 genotyped donors of the cohort, an average of about 200,000 unique TCR beta nucleotide sequences per donor were sequenced, and around 19% of those sequences were non-productive.

The protocol used for the library was the immunoSEQ multiplex PCR assay. The multiplex PCR relied on a mix of 60 forward primers for TCR Vbeta segments and 13 reverse primers for TCR Jbeta segments. The CDR3 region of rearranged TCR beta genes was amplified from genomic DNA by a multiplex PCR assay. On the Illumina HiSeq System, the amplified TCR beta libraries were sequenced as 87-base-pair reads. The original methods were these. A later analysis tallied 75 million to 95 million unique TCR beta chains across the 666 repertoires, and some 10 million of those chains were shared by two or more donors. Raw reads were error-corrected and collapsed into unique sequences by a nearest-neighbor algorithm in which closely related sequences were merged to remove PCR and sequencing errors. V, D and J gene segments were assigned by aligning CDR3 sequences to IMGT reference sequences. For a sequence to be retained, a match of at least six nucleotides to both a V gene segment and a J gene segment was required. A rearrangement was called productive if the CDR3 had no stop codons and remained in frame with V and J, and every other rearrangement was called non-productive. Following IMGT convention, CDR3 was defined as the stretch from the second conserved V-encoded cysteine to the conserved J-encoded phenylalanine. The earlier analysis of about 610 of the donors excluded sequences that lacked an unambiguous match to a single V gene segment. An earlier analysis of almost 600 of the donors classified V segments as functional when productive rearrangements were above 56.7% and as segregating when the standard deviation between donors was above 5%. A statistical classification framework was built to diagnose cytomegalovirus status from the catalog of TCR beta chain sequences. In a later analysis, TCR nucleotide sequences were compared against IMGT/GENE-DB human TR gene sequences so that V and J genes could be assigned. Using the TCRdist pipeline, a later analysis assigned CDR3 sequences along with most-parsimonious VDJ recombination scenarios. In a later analysis, each TCR beta chain was defined by its CDR3 amino acid sequence together with its V-gene family, and reads without a unique V-gene family were excluded. In a later analysis, 500 to 700 highly shared, low-generation-probability nucleotide sequences were removed to address suspected cross-contamination and a sequencing artifact. In a later analysis, a clonal expansion index for each public chain was calculated from normalized within-repertoire ranks of inferred template counts. A later analysis computed generation probabilities with a VDJ recombination model fitted to out-of-frame rearrangements, and checked the results against IGoR. In a later analysis, hypergeometric tests were used to score TCR-TCR, TCR-HLA and TCR-CMV co-occurrence, with a repertoire-size bias correction applied to TCR pairs. To estimate false discovery rates, a later analysis permuted the HLA or CMV assignments 20 times. In a later analysis, co-occurring TCRs were grouped using DBSCAN, with TCRdist sequence similarity added in when clustering inside HLA-allele-positive subsets. Repertoires with fewer than 30,000 or more than 120,000 public chains, plus five repertoires with anomalous nucleotide sharing, were excluded from co-occurrence clustering. Imported from immuneACCESS, the table was reduced by TCRdb to in-frame sequences with V and J called. These copies leave out some clones; in studies compared against another copy, an unresolved V gene accounts for under half, and the cause of the remainder is not known. V and J calls and clone size are given by that table; D and trimming were obtained from the DNA. A total of some 170,000 clones appear in this sample, 75% to 80% of them only once. The ten largest clones add up to under 8% of the sample.

Comments on this clone: Its specific antigen is unknown. Base qualities are missing; no much larger clone stands one base away.

CDR3 length: 16 amino acids, cysteine to phenylalanine. Only the CDR3 part of the read is kept: 48 bases, read in frame from the first base. V loses 6 bases at its end and J loses 4 bases; junction bases beyond the gene matches: 10. Per the germline V gene, SGHVS is the CDR1 and FNYEAQ is the CDR2. The cohort consisted of hundreds of healthy bone marrow donors. All cohort members were sampled while nominally healthy, although unrecorded immune exposures were likely present. The donor tested CMV seropositive, placing the donor among the 289 seropositive members of the cohort. Every donor gave a peripheral blood sample, and the peripheral blood mononuclear cells from that sample were used for TCR beta sequencing. Genomic DNA extraction from the blood cell samples was performed with the Qiagen DNeasy Blood Extraction Kit. The investigation overall reported the following: Linkage disequilibrium might explain the correlated functional status among segregating V segments, but an unknown experimental factor could not be excluded. While some public TCRs were present in many individuals, most TCR sequences turned up only very rarely across donors. The authors suggested that the approach could potentially be extended to other disease states and immunological phenotypes. Sequencing depth was assumed to be roughly uniform across donors in the presence/absence analyses, though that assumption may not hold. In an earlier analysis of 587 of the donors, most TCR beta V segments appeared in productive rearrangements about 87% or about 30% of the time, broadly matching IMGT annotations. A further reported finding was that TCR beta sequences accurately predicted the HLA-A and HLA-B alleles for most subjects in the first cohort. In a later genetic analysis, a missense DCLRE1C variant was associated with V-gene and J-gene trimming of TCR beta chains, and the association was replicated in an independent cohort. In a later analysis, most CMV-associated TCR beta chains were found to appear HLA-restricted, with HLA associations seemingly driven largely by CMV exposure. The sequencing pipeline was judged likely to have produced a cluster of highly shared sequence variants as a technical artifact. Because some donors lacked HLA typing at each locus, the association tests relied only on the typed subset. When HLA alleles, especially DR and DQ, strongly co-occurred, TCR associations were difficult to assign to individual alleles. According to a later analysis, parvovirus B19, influenza, CMV and Epstein-Barr virus appeared linked to several top co-occurrence clusters. Approximately 16 rarely observed V segments, including chromosome 9 orphons, were excluded from the earlier analysis of a few hundred of the donors because counts were too low. The study listed over 150 TCR beta chains as associated with cytomegalovirus. At a false discovery rate of 0.05, a later analysis linked around 17,000 TCR beta sequences to specific HLA alleles. Only TCR beta chains were sequenced in this cohort, and the absence of alpha or paired-chain data limited detectable features. According to a later analysis, TCR association rates differed among HLA loci, with DRB1 alleles showing the most associated TCRs and HLA-C alleles showing the fewest. A later genetic analysis reported fewer N-insertions in productive TCRs among donors in an Asian-associated ancestry cluster than the roughly 700-donor mean. The 87-base-pair reads could not distinguish some IMGT-functional V segments, including TRBV6-2 and TRBV6-3, so those segments were excluded. A later analysis found that HLA-associated TCR beta chains were more clonally expanded and had lower generation probabilities than equally common non-associated chains. The classifier was reported to diagnose cytomegalovirus status with high specificity and sensitivity in both the original and validation cohorts. CMV serostatus was the only immune exposure information available for the cohort. Three of the identified cytomegalovirus-associated TCR beta chains were confirmed in vitro to be specific for cytomegalovirus antigens.

The sequencing sample was made of PBMCs. The chain is made from TRBV7-6 and TRBJ2-2; 8 bases in between match TRBD1. The source is a man aged 40-55 years in good health and CMV-seropositive. At the DNA level, the sequence is TGTGCCAGCAGTCCTCAGACAGGGGTCCTCACCGGGGAGCTGTTTTTT. Its product reads: CASSPQTGVLTGELFF.